The next 2 T cell receptor beta chains were all read from a single sample in a study of graft-versus-host responses after intestinal transplantation. The antigens for these receptors are not known. Profiled with immunoSEQ multiplex PCR; TCRdb holds only in-frame clones, not every one. The sample includes more than 60,000 clones, about 92% of them seen just once. Sequences were derived from unstimulated CD8+ T cells sorted from spleen or lymph node cells, sampled before intestinal transplant. These receptors all come from a human donor who received an intestinal transplant.

The chain uses TRBV5-1 and TRBJ1-2; 7 nucleotides match TRBD1. Trimming at V came to 7 bases and at J to 4 bases, leaving 10 bases not matched to a gene. There are 14 residues in the CDR3. Germline assignment: CDR1 SGHRS and CDR2 YFSETQ. The DNA for the CDR3 is TGCGCCAGCCAAACACAGGGGCCGTTCTATGGCTACACCTTC. Translated: CASQTQGPFYGYTF.

This chain connects TRBV5-1 to TRBJ2-2, with 15 bases matching TRBD2. Unmatched junction bases numbered 10, after V lost 4 bases and J lost 6 bases. The CDR3 contains 18 residues. Germline values: CDR1 SGHRS, CDR2 YFSETQ. The CDR3 nucleotides are TGCGCCAGCAGCGGGACTAGCGGGGGGCCCCGGGGCCCCGGGGAGCTGTTTTTT. It specifies CASSGTSGGPRGPGELFF.